This entry lists 28 T cell receptor beta chains sequenced from one sample in a study of response to subunit inactivated influenza vaccine. TCRdb reanalysed the RT-PCR reads using MiXCR and keeps one entry per CDR3 protein. In the table there are about 180,000 distinct CDR3 sequences, about 10% of which are singletons. The sample was CD8+ T cells sorted from PBMCs, taken around 25 months after vaccination. Every receptor here comes from a man in his fifties or sixties who received an inactivated influenza vaccine.

This clonotype was detected a few times. The chain employs TRBV5-1 and TRBJ2-1; D is undetermined. In germline, CDR1 is SGHRS, CDR2 YFSETQ. V gave up 3 bases and J gave up 8 bases, with 9 bases separating them. This CDR3 region has 12 residues. CDR3 bases: TGCGCCAGCAGCTCCGGCTGGGATGAGCAGTTCTTC. Its protein is CASSSGWDEQFF.

This clonotype was counted between two and nine times. V usage is TRBV4-3 and J usage is TRBJ2-3; no clear D gene. Trimming took 1 base from V and 0 from J, leaving 5 bases between them. Germline V CDR1 and CDR2: LGHNA, YSLEER. This CDR3 is 14 amino acids long. The CDR3 protein is CASSQGYSTDTQYF. The CDR3 DNA is TGCGCCAGCAGCCAAGGCTATAGCACAGATACGCAGTATTTT.

In this sample, this clonotype turned up a few times. The chain joins TRBV5-6 to TRBJ2-3, with D possibly being TRBD2 (6 bases). CDR3 length: 15 residues. Trimming shortened V by 0 bases and J by 1 base, and 9 bases separated the two germline ends. Germline V lookup: CDR1 SGHDT, CDR2 YYEEEE. CDR3 in amino acids: CASSLALAGTDTQYF. CDR3 coding DNA: TGTGCCAGCAGCTTGGCACTAGCTGGCACAGATACGCAGTATTTT.

The table lists this clonotype with a few counts. The junction differs from germline at one of its ends, possibly a read error. CDR3 bases: TGCAGCGTCGAAGGACTAGCGGGAGGAGAGACCCAGTACTTC. It codes for CSVEGLAGGETQYF. The V gene is TRBV29-1, the J gene TRBJ2-5; 14 bases are shared with TRBD2. The CDR3 has 14 amino acids. CDR1 is SQVTM and CDR2 is ANQGSEA in the germline V gene.

This clonotype rates as medium-sized (0.01 to 0.1%). The chain couples TRBV4-2 to TRBJ2-1; no definite D call. CDR1 and CDR2 (germline): LGHNA, YNFKEQ. V dropped 3 bases and J dropped 6 bases, with 21 bases sitting between them. The CDR3 has 17 residues. In nucleotides, the CDR3 is TGTGCCAGCAGCCAGGGTCGTACTTGGGGTATTGGCAATGAGCAGTTCTTC. This sequence encodes CASSQGRTWGIGNEQFF.

In its sample, this clonotype was seen many times. The CDR3 DNA reads TGCGCCAGCAGCCGGGTGAGGGGGACCTACGAGCAGTACTTC. Protein sequence: CASSRVRGTYEQYF. The V call is TRBV4-3, the J call TRBJ2-7; maybe TRBD1 (6 bases). Trimming removed 4 bases from V and 2 bases from J, with 12 bases in between. The length of the CDR3 is 14 residues. The V gene's germline CDR1 is LGHNA and CDR2 YSLEER.

This rearrangement joins TRBV20-1 to TRBJ1-1, with TRBD1 identical over 7 bases. Germline V gene lookup returns CDR1 DFQATT and CDR2 SNEGSKA (reference sequence). This CDR3 contains 12 residues. V lost 7 bases, J lost 2 bases, and 4 bases stayed unmatched. Here the CDR3 DNA reads TGCAGTGGTCGACAGGGCAACACTGAAGCTTTCTTT. Encoded protein: CSGRQGNTEAFF.

The table lists this clonotype with many counts. The V and J genes are TRBV5-5 and TRBJ2-3, with 8 bases aligning to TRBD1. Germline V gene lookup returns CDR1 SGHKS and CDR2 YYEKEE (reference sequence). V lost 3 bases, J lost 2 bases, and 2 bases stayed unmatched. There are 14 residues in the CDR3. In DNA, the CDR3 is TGTGCCAGCAGCTCGACAGGGGTCACAGATACGCAGTATTTT. As protein: CASSSTGVTDTQYF.

This clonotype came up a few times. V is TRBV24-1 and J is TRBJ2-1; D uncertain. The CDR3 has 17 residues. Trimming took off 3 bases at V and 1 base at J, with 15 bases between the two ends. CDR1 is KGHDR, CDR2 SFDVKD, per germline. The CDR3 DNA is TGTGCCACCAGTGATATTACTCCCGATCATTCCTACAATGAGCAGTTCTTC. It yields the protein CATSDITPDHSYNEQFF.

This clonotype has only a few counts. The rearrangement links TRBV6-2 or TRBV6-3 to TRBJ1-2, with no clear D. Deletions cut 4 bases from V and 4 bases from J, with 10 bases between. Per germline, CDR1 MNHEY and CDR2 SVGEGT. The CDR3 length is 13 residues. DNA of the CDR3: TGTGCCAGCAGTTTTACACAGACCTATGGCTACACCTTC. Translating gives CASSFTQTYGYTF.

This clonotype was detected ten times or more. This sequence joins TRBV7-9 and TRBJ2-1; D unresolved. Trimming stripped 1 base from V and 8 bases from J, with 6 bases between. From germline, CDR1 is SEHNR and CDR2 FQNEAQ (reference sequence). The CDR3 sequence is 12 residues long. The CDR3 spells CASSLGSYEQFF. The CDR3 DNA reads TGTGCCAGCAGCTTAGGGTCGTATGAGCAGTTCTTC.

This chain's CDR3 is CSARDLGTSGANYNEQFF. The CDR3 region has the DNA TGCAGTGCTAGAGATTTGGGGACTAGCGGGGCGAATTACAATGAGCAGTTCTTC. The chain has TRBV20-1 and TRBJ2-1, with 13 nucleotides matching TRBD2. Trimming at V came to 0 bases and at J to 4 bases, leaving 9 bases not matched to a gene. Germline CDR1 DFQATT, CDR2 SNEGSKA (reference sequence). The CDR3 loop spans 18 amino acids.

This clonotype came up a few times. V usage is TRBV27 and J usage is TRBJ2-7, with D maybe TRBD1 (6 bases). Per the germline V gene, CDR1 is MNHEY and CDR2 is SMNVEV (reference sequence). The CDR3 consists of 13 residues. Trimming pared 4 bases from V and 2 bases from J, leaving 9 bases between. CDR3 DNA sequence: TGTGCCAGCAGTTCGGCAGGGGCCTACGAGCAGTACTTC. Translated, it gives CASSSAGAYEQYF.

This clonotype was counted only a few times. The V and J genes are TRBV4-3 and TRBJ2-7; TRBD2 aligns across 9 bases. Germline V CDR1 and CDR2: LGHNA, YSLEER. The V and J ends lost 0 bases and 2 bases, in that order; junction bases with no gene match: 5. The CDR3 consists of 16 residues. DNA of the CDR3: TGCGCCAGCAGCCAAGAGTTAGCGGGGGCAACCTACGAGCAGTACTTC. The encoded protein is CASSQELAGATYEQYF.

J is TRBJ1-5 and V is TRBV12-3 or TRBV12-4, with TRBD1 matching over 7 bases. The CDR3 covers 11 residues. V trimming: 6 bases; J trimming: 13 bases; junction bases outside the gene matches: 6. CDR3 nucleotides: TGTGCCAGCAGAAGGGACAGCATGCAGCATTTT. This sequence encodes CASRRDSMQHF.

Worth noting for this clonotype: A read error may account for a junction end that differs from germline. The chain uses TRBV7-9 and TRBJ2-7; possibly TRBD2 for D (6 bases). Per the germline V gene, CDR1 is SEHNR and CDR2 is FQNEAQ (reference sequence). The CDR3 sequence is 15 residues long. CDR3 amino acids: CASSPSGQPNYEQNF. The DNA of the CDR3 is TGTGCCAGCAGCCCCAGCGGGCAGCCCAACTACGAGCAGAACTTC.

Only a few counts were recorded for this clonotype. J is TRBJ2-2 and V is TRBV19; possibly TRBD2 for D (5 bases). CDR1 LNHDA and CDR2 SQIVND come from the germline V gene (reference sequence). This CDR3 is built from 17 residues. Trimming removed 2 bases from V and 1 base from J, with 14 bases in between. This chain's CDR3 is CASSIITQDLNTGELFF. The CDR3 nucleotides read TGTGCCAGTAGTATAATCACCCAGGACTTGAACACCGGGGAGCTGTTTTTT.

The chain combines TRBV20-1 with TRBJ2-2, with D perhaps TRBD1 (6 bases). The germline CDR1 and CDR2 sequences are DFQATT and SNEGSKA (reference sequence). The CDR3 is 14 residues long. Trimming cost V 6 bases and J 1 base, with 12 bases left between them. CDR3 bases: TGCAGTGCGCCGGCGACAGGGAACACCGGGGAGCTGTTTTTT. Translation: CSAPATGNTGELFF.

The chain employs TRBV25-1 and TRBJ1-1; D uncertain. CDR3 length: 16 residues. Trimming stripped 6 bases from V and 2 bases from J, with 19 bases between. Germline CDR1 and CDR2: MGHDK and SYGVNS. CDR3 sequence (DNA): TGTGCCAGCAGCCCCGGGTGGGGTACAGCAAACACTGAAGCTTTCTTT. It codes for CASSPGWGTANTEAFF.

The gene calls are TRBV6-4 and TRBJ2-5; 10 nucleotides match TRBD1. With V trimmed by 0 bases and J by 2 bases, 3 bases remained unmatched. Per the germline V gene, CDR1 is MRHNA and CDR2 is SNTAGT. This CDR3 is built from 16 residues. Here the CDR3 reads CASSDSRDRGQETQYF. CDR3 nucleotides: TGTGCCAGCAGTGACTCGAGGGACAGGGGACAAGAGACCCAGTACTTC.

The rearrangement links TRBV10-3 to TRBJ1-1, with D perhaps matching TRBD1 (5 bases). Germline V gene lookup returns CDR1 ENHRY and CDR2 SYGVKD. V was shortened by 5 bases and J by 0 bases, with 16 bases between the two germline ends. This CDR3 region has 16 residues. Here the CDR3 reads CAISPGRAILNTEAFF. Written as DNA, the CDR3 is TGTGCCATCAGTCCGGGACGGGCAATTTTGAACACTGAAGCTTTCTTT.

The chain joins TRBV10-1 to TRBJ2-1; D unresolved. The CDR3 runs 11 residues. The germline CDR1 and CDR2 sequences are WNHNN and SYGVQD (reference sequence). Trimming pared 2 bases from V and 8 bases from J, leaving 4 bases between. CDR3 coding DNA: TGCGCCAGCAGTGAGGGGGATGAGCAGTTCTTC. Residues: CASSEGDEQFF.

This clonotype was seen a few times. The chain uses TRBV4-1 and TRBJ2-5, with D tentatively TRBD1 (5 bases). Trimming shortened V by 5 bases and J by 3 bases, and 10 bases separated the two germline ends. Germline V lookup: CDR1 MGHRA, CDR2 YSYEKL. The CDR3 loop spans 13 amino acids. In DNA form, the CDR3 reads TGCGCCAGCAGCATCAGGGTGGAAGAGACCCAGTACTTC. Its protein product is CASSIRVEETQYF.

Only a few counts were recorded for this clonotype. This sequence joins TRBV5-1 and TRBJ2-1; D may be TRBD1 (6 bases). CDR3 length equals 17 residues. Trimming stripped 0 bases from V and 2 bases from J, with 15 bases between. The germline V gene has CDR1 SGHRS and CDR2 YFSETQ. The CDR3 DNA sequence: TGCGCCAGCAGCTTGGAGCCCTATACAGGGACCTACAATGAGCAGTTCTTC. Translation: CASSLEPYTGTYNEQFF. The whole variable domain, filled in from reference TRBV5-1 and TRBJ2-1, reads KAGVTQTPRYLIKTRGQQVTLSCSPISGHRSVSWYQQTPGQGLQFLFEYFSETQRNKGNFPGRFSGRQFSNSRSEMNVSTLELGDSALYLCASSLEPYTGTYNEQFFGPGTRLTVL.

This rearrangement joins TRBV12-3 or TRBV12-4 to TRBJ2-3; a possible D gene is TRBD2 (5 bases). V was shortened by 3 bases and J by 6 bases, with 13 bases between the two germline ends. The CDR3 is 14 amino acids. The CDR3 nucleotides read TGTGCCAGCAGTTTTGAGGGATCCCTGGATACGCAGTATTTT. Encoded protein: CASSFEGSLDTQYF.

This clonotype was found many times. The V call is TRBV7-9, the J call TRBJ2-2, with D possibly called TRBD1 or TRBD2 (6 bases each). Per the germline V gene, CDR1 is SEHNR and CDR2 is FQNEAQ (reference sequence). Between the trimmed V and J ends, which lost 3 bases and 2 bases, there was a span of 10 bases. CDR3 length: 15 residues. The chain's CDR3 is CASSFGGLNTGELFF. The CDR3 nucleotides read TGTGCCAGCAGCTTCGGGGGCCTTAACACCGGGGAGCTGTTTTTT.

This clonotype was found a few times. This rearrangement joins TRBV6-2 or TRBV6-3 to TRBJ2-1; 7 nucleotides agree with TRBD1. The ends lost 2 bases at V and 4 bases at J; junction bases unmatched: 5. In germline, CDR1 is MNHEY, CDR2 SVGEGT. This CDR3 region has 15 residues. The CDR3 spells CASSYDRASYNEQFF. For the CDR3, the DNA is TGTGCCAGCAGTTACGACAGGGCGTCATACAATGAGCAGTTCTTC.

This clonotype was seen only a few times. The chain links TRBV29-1 to TRBJ2-3; possible D gene TRBD1, 5 bases. Deletions cut 0 bases from V and 2 bases from J, with 15 bases between. This CDR3 region has 16 residues. CDR1 is SQVTM and CDR2 is ANQGSEA in the germline V gene. The CDR3 reads CSVEEGRAGITDTQYF. DNA for the CDR3: TGCAGCGTTGAAGAGGGTAGGGCAGGGATCACAGATACGCAGTATTTT.